What follows is one T cell receptor (beta chain) and its context. Its specificity is not known. This sample is part of a study of TIL therapy for anti-PD-1-resistant metastatic lung cancer. Study context: Half of patients were current or former smokers.

Germline V gives CDR1 SGHAT, CDR2 FQNNGV. The CDR3 has 14 residues. Trimming cost V 1 base and J 4 bases, with 11 bases left between them. Time point denoted: pre-treatment sample, taken before nivolumab and TIL therapy. Sequencing used immunoSEQ v3. Sequencing was performed with immunoSEQ multiplex PCR; in TCRdb, only in-frame clones are kept and a portion is missing. This table has some 46,000 clones, 65% to 80% appearing once. General observations from the study: The cohort had more treatment-naive, never-smoker and oncogene-addicted patients than typical.

The sample here was blood, taken at baseline. V and J are TRBV11-2 and TRBJ2-7; D possibly corresponds to TRBD2 (7 bases). This clonotype was sampled from a man between 65 and 80 years old with non-small cell lung cancer. CDR3 bases: TGTGCCAGCAGCTTAGGGCGGGGGCAGTACGAGCAGTACTTC. Translated: CASSLGRGQYEQYF.